This T cell receptor beta chain derives from a study of T cell responses to AZD1222 COVID-19 vaccine. Study-wide results and limits: The peak T cell response came first, and repertoires were sampled only after it.

TCRdb's copy holds only in-frame clones and misses some; the assay was immunoSEQ multiplex PCR. Of around 99,000 clones in the sample, 70% to 90% are singletons; the top ten hold around 4.6%. This CDR3 contains 16 residues. V lost 0 bases and J lost 2, with 11 bases in between. Germline V gene lookup returns CDR1 LGHNA and CDR2 YNFKEQ. This clone appeared a single time. Its antigen is unidentified. The rearrangement joins TRBV4-2 to TRBJ1-5, with a weak D call TRBD1 (5 bases). The receptor was derived from an adult who received the AZD1222 COVID-19 vaccine. Here the sequenced sample was peripheral blood, taken 28 days after the second AZD1222 dose. The CDR3 nucleotides are TGTGCCAGCAGCCAAGATACGCAGGGTGGCAATCAGCCCCAGCATTTT. This encodes CASSQDTQGGNQPQHF.